The 6 T cell receptor beta chains listed next were all sequenced from one sample in a study of T cell changes during pregnancy in multiple sclerosis. TCRdb's copy holds only in-frame clones and misses some; the assay was immunoSEQ multiplex PCR. The table records roughly 100,000 clones, around nine tenths of them present only once. The sample in question was peripheral blood, obtained after pregnancy. The source is a female donor with multiple sclerosis, enrolled in a pregnancy study.

This chain joins TRBV7-2 and TRBJ1-6; 9 bases agree with TRBD1. Germline assignment: CDR1 SGHTA and CDR2 FQGNSA. The CDR3 contains 16 residues. J was trimmed by 7 bases and V by 6 bases; bases with no gene match: 10. The CDR3 here is CASSSTGGSKNSPLHF. The CDR3 DNA reads TGTGCCAGCAGTTCGACAGGGGGGTCGAAAAATTCACCCCTCCACTTT.

The V and J genes are TRBV14 and TRBJ1-4; D uncertain. The CDR3 consists of 16 residues. Germline V gives CDR1 SGHDN, CDR2 FVKESK. Trimming removed 0 bases at V and 5 bases at J, with 13 bases between. The CDR3 protein is CASSQDWAAPNEKLFF. In DNA form, the CDR3 reads TGTGCCAGCAGCCAAGATTGGGCAGCTCCGAATGAAAAACTGTTTTTT.

The genes are TRBV9 and TRBJ2-1; a possible D gene is TRBD2 (5 bases). V lost 2 bases and J 9 bases, leaving 18 bases between the germline ends. CDR1 SGDLS and CDR2 YYNGEE come from the germline V gene. The length of the CDR3 is 15 residues. The CDR3 is CASSVSLEGIGEQFF. The CDR3, as DNA: TGTGCCAGCAGCGTTTCTTTAGAGGGTATAGGTGAGCAGTTCTTC.

This chain links TRBV5-1 with TRBJ2-4, with D possibly being TRBD1 (5 bases). The germline V and J ends were trimmed by 0 bases and 0 bases, with 13 bases remaining between them. CDR3 length equals 17 residues. Germline CDR1 and CDR2: SGHRS and YFSETQ. The CDR3 is CASSLEGQGLAKNIQYF. The CDR3 DNA follows: TGCGCCAGCAGCTTGGAGGGGCAGGGTCTAGCCAAAAACATTCAGTACTTC.

This chain uses TRBV29-1 with TRBJ1-3; D gene unclear. V lost 7 bases to trimming and J lost 3 bases, with 7 bases between them. The CDR3 covers 11 residues. Germline lookup yields CDR1 SQVTM and CDR2 ANQGSEA. For the CDR3, the DNA is TGCAGCGCCCGTTTTGGAAACACCATATATTTT. This encodes CSARFGNTIYF.

The gene calls are TRBV2 and TRBJ2-7; tentative D call: TRBD1 (6 bases). The CDR3 covers 15 residues. Germline values: CDR1 SNHLY, CDR2 FYNNEI. The V and J ends lost 5 bases and 2 bases respectively, with 16 bases between them. The DNA of the CDR3 is TGTGCCAGCAGTTTAGAGACAGGTCCCACCTACGAGCAGTACTTC. Encoded protein: CASSLETGPTYEQYF.